This TCR beta chain was sequenced in a study of T cell responses to AZD1222 COVID-19 vaccine. Study-wide background: Researchers grouped second doses given at about 4 or about 12 weeks into one pool. Study-wide points: Receipt of two AZD1222 doses was followed by a rise in Spike-specific TCR breadth and depth. Most donors were white British and more were female, and clonal diversity was possibly underestimated. Per reports, nearly half of all spike-specific TCRs target regions that are unmutated in variants.

Germline values: CDR1 SEHNR, CDR2 FQNEAQ (reference sequence). This CDR3 has 15 residues. Losses at the gene ends were 5 bases for V and 3 bases for J; bases not matched to a gene: 4. Sequencing was performed with immunoSEQ multiplex PCR; in TCRdb, only in-frame clones are kept and a portion is missing. The repertoire holds over 85,000 clones, with nearly 90% as singletons. Regarding this clone: Its antigen is still unknown.

The chain couples TRBV7-9 to TRBJ2-2; 9 nucleotides line up with TRBD1. The source material was peripheral blood, sampled on day 0 of AZD1222 vaccination. The TCR was taken from an adult in good health. The CDR3 DNA reads as TGTGCCAGCAGCATGGGACAGGGTCACACCGGGGAGCTGTTTTTT. Its translation: CASSMGQGHTGELFF.